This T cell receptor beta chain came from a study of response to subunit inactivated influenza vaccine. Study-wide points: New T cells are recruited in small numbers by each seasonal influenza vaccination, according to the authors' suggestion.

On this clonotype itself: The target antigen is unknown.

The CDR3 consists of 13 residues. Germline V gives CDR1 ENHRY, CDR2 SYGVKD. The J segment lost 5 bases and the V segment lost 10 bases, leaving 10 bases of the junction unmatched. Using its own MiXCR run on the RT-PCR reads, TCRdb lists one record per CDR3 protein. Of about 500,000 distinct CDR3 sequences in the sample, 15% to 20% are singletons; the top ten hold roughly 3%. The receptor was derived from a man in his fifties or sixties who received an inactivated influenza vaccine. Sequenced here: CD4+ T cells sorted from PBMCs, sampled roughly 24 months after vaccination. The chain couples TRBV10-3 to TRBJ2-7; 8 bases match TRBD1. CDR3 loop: CATKDRVEHEQYF. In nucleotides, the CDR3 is TGTGCCACAAAGGACAGGGTAGAACACGAGCAGTACTTC.